The clone carrying this TCR beta chain was seen only a few times. Its antigen is still unknown. TCRdb processed the 5' RACE reads anew with MiXCR; each CDR3 protein has one entry. This table holds some 200,000 distinct CDR3 sequences, 6% to 8% found once. These data come from a study of CD8 T cells in ankylosing spondylitis. Study findings and constraints: A motif of seven or eight highly homologous TCR beta variants was seen as apparently characteristic of ankylosing spondylitis blood. A number of the motif variants had already been described in reactive arthritis synovial fluid and blood.

CDR1 and CDR2 from the germline V gene are SEHNR and FQNEAQ (reference sequence). Trimming cost V 6 bases and J 3 bases, with 21 bases left between them. The CDR3 length is 17 residues. The rearrangement uses TRBV7-9 and TRBJ2-1, with D possibly matching TRBD2 (6 bases). Sequences were obtained from blood, either unsorted or a sorted T cell fraction (not recorded which). The clonotype comes from a male donor with ankylosing spondylitis. The CDR3 reads CASSPAVPRGVYNEQFF. The CDR3 DNA is TGTGCCAGCAGTCCGGCGGTCCCTCGCGGGGTCTACAATGAGCAGTTCTTC. The full variable domain, completed using reference TRBV7-9 and TRBJ2-1, is DTGVSQNPRHKITKRGQNVTFRCDPISEHNRLYWYRQTLGQGPEFLTYFQNEAQLEKSRLLSDRFSAERPKGSFSTLEIQRTEQGDSAMYLCASSPAVPRGVYNEQFFGPGTRLTVL.